This entry describes one T cell receptor (beta chain). The CDR3 totals 13 residues. Germline V gives CDR1 LNHDA, CDR2 SQIVND (reference sequence). V dropped 10 bases and J dropped 6; count of bases not matched to a gene: 11. The data derive from a study of T cell changes during pregnancy in multiple sclerosis. Here immunoSEQ multiplex PCR was the method, and the copy in TCRdb shows in-frame clones only, minus some. The sample has over 70,000 clones; 80% to 95% are singletons. This chain connects TRBV19 to TRBJ2-7; 8 bases fit TRBD2. Sequencing was performed on peripheral blood, taken in the first trimester of pregnancy. The TCR comes from a female donor in good health, enrolled as a control in a pregnancy study. The CDR3 nucleotides are TGTGCCACCAGCGGGAGCCCTCCTCCCGAGCAGTACTTC. This codes for CATSGSPPPEQYF.